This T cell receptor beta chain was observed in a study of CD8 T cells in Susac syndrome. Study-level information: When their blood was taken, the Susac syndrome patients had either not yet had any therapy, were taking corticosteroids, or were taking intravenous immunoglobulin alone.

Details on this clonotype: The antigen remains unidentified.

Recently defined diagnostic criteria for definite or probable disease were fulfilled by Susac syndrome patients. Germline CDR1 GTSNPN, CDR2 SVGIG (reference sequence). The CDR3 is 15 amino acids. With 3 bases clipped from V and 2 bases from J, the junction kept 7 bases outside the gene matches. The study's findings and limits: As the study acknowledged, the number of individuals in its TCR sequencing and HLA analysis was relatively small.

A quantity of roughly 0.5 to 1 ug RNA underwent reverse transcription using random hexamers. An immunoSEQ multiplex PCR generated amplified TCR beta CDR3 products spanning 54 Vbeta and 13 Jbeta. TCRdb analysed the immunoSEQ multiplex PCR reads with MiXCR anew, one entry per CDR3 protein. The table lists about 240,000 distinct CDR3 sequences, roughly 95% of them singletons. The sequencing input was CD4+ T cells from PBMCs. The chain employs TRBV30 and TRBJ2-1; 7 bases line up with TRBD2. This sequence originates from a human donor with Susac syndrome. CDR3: CAWRIWGGPYNEQFF. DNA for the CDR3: TGTGCCTGGAGGATTTGGGGGGGACCCTACAATGAGCAGTTCTTC.